Sequencing of this TCR beta chain was carried out in a study of cytomegalovirus exposure and HLA in healthy donors. General study results and limits: A later look showed TCR association rates differing by HLA locus, highest for DRB1 and lowest for HLA-C.

The PCR had 60 Vbeta and 13 Jbeta primers. Data came from immunoSEQ multiplex PCR; TCRdb stores just in-frame clones and leaves some out. The sample yields roughly 100,000 clones, 83% seen once. The ends were cut back, 1 base at V and 2 bases at J, with 6 bases in the middle. Per the germline V gene, CDR1 is SGHVS and CDR2 is FQNEAQ. The CDR3 totals 14 residues. In regard to this clone: Antigen specificity is unknown.

This cohort consisted of healthy bone marrow donors. Sequencing was performed on PBMCs. The V and J genes are TRBV7-8 and TRBJ1-3; D gene ambiguous. This clonotype originated in a man in his forties in good health and CMV-seronegative. The CDR3 loop is CASSLGATGNTIYF. CDR3 sequence (DNA): TGTGCCAGCAGCTTAGGGGCCACTGGAAACACCATATATTTT.